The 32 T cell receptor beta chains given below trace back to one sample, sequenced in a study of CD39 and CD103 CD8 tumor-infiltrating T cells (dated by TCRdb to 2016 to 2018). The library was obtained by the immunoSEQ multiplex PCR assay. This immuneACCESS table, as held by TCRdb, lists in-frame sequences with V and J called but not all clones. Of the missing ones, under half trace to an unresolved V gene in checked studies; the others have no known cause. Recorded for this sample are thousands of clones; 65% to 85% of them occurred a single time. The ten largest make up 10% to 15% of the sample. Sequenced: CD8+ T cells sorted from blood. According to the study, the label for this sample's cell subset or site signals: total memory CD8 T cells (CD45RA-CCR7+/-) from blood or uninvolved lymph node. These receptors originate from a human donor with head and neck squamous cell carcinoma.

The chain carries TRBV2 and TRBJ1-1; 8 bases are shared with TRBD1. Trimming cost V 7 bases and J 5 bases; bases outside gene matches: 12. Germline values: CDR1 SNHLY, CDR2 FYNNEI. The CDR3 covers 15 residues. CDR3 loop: CASTTGTGLETEAFF. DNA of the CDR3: TGTGCCAGCACCACCGGGACAGGTTTAGAGACTGAAGCTTTCTTT. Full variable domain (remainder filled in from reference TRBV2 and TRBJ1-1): EPEVTQTPSHQVTQMGQEVILRCVPISNHLYFYWYRQILGQKVEFLVSFYNNEISEKSEIFDDQFSVERPDGSNFTLKIRSTKLEDSAMYFCASTTGTGLETEAFFGQGTRLTVV.

The CDR3 region is CASSFPGAGGPPYNEQFF. CDR3 bases: TGCGCCAGCAGCTTCCCCGGGGCGGGGGGGCCCCCCTACAATGAGCAGTTCTTC. The chain employs TRBV5-1 and TRBJ2-1, with 9 positions matching TRBD2. V shed 2 bases, J shed 2 bases, and the junction held 11 bases outside the gene matches. The CDR3 has 18 amino acids. CDR1 is SGHRS and CDR2 is YFSETQ in the germline V gene. Drawing the rest from reference TRBV5-1 and TRBJ2-1, the complete variable domain is KAGVTQTPRYLIKTRGQQVTLSCSPISGHRSVSWYQQTPGQGLQFLFEYFSETQRNKGNFPGRFSGRQFSNSRSEMNVSTLELGDSALYLCASSFPGAGGPPYNEQFFGPGTRLTVL.

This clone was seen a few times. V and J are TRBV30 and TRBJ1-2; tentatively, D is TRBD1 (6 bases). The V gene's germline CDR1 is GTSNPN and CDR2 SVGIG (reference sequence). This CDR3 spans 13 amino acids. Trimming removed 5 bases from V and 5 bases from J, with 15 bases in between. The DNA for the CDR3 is TGTGCCTGGGAGGGGGGGGTAGGTTATGGCTACACCTTC. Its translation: CAWEGGVGYGYTF. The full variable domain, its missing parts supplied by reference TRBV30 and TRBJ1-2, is SQTIHQWPATLVQPVGSPLSLECTVEGTSNPNLYWYRQAAGRGLQLLFYSVGIGQISSEVPQNLSASRPQDRQFILSSKKLLLSDSGFYLCAWEGGVGYGYTFGSGTRLTVV.

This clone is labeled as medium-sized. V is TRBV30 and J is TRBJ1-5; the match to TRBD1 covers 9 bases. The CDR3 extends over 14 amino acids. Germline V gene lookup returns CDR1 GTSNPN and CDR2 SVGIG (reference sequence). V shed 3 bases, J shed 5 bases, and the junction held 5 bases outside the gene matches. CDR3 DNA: TGTGCCTGGAGCCCGGGACAGGGATATCAGCCCCAGCATTTT. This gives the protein CAWSPGQGYQPQHF.

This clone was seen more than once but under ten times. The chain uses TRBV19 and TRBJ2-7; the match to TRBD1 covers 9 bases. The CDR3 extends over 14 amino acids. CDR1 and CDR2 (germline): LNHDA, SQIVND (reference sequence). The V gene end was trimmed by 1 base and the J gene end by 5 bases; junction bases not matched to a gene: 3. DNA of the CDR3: TGTGCCAGTAGTATAGGGACAGGGGAGGACGAGCAGTACTTC. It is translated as CASSIGTGEDEQYF.

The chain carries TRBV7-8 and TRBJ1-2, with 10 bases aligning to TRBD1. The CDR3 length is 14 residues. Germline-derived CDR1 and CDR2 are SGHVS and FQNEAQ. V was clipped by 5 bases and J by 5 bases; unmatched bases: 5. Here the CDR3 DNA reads TGTGCCAGCAGCCCGCCGGGACAGGGGTATGGCTACACCTTC. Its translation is CASSPPGQGYGYTF. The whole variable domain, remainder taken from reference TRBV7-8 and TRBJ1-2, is GAGVSQSPRYKVAKRGQDVALRCDPISGHVSLFWYQQALGQGPEFLTYFQNEAQLDKSGLPSDRFFAERPEGSVSTLKIQRTQQEDSAVYLCASSPPGQGYGYTFGSGTRLTVV.

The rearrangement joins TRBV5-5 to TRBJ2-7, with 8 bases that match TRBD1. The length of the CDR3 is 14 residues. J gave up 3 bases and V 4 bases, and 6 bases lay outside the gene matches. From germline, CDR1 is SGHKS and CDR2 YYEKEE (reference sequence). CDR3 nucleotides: TGTGCCAGCAGCCCTACGGACAGGGACTACGAGCAGTACTTC. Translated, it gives CASSPTDRDYEQYF.

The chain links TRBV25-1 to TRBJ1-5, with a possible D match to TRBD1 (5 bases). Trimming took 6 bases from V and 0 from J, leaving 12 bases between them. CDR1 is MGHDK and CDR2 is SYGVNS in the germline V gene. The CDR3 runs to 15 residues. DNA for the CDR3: TGTGCCAGCAGGGAGGGGAGTCTTAGCAATCAGCCCCAGCATTTT. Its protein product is CASREGSLSNQPQHF.

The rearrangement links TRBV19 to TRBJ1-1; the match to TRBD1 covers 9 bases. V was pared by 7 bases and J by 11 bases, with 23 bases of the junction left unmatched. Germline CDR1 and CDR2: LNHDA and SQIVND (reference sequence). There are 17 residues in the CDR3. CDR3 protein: CASTLEQGARVDSPAFF. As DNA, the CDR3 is TGTGCCAGTACCCTGGAACAGGGGGCGCGGGTCGATTCCCCGGCTTTCTTT.

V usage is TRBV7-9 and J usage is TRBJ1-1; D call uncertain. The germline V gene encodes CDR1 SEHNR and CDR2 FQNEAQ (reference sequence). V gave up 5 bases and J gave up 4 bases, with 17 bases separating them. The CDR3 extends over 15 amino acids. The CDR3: CASSHSVSLSTEAFF. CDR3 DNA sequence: TGTGCCAGCAGCCACTCGGTCTCCCTGAGCACTGAAGCTTTCTTT.

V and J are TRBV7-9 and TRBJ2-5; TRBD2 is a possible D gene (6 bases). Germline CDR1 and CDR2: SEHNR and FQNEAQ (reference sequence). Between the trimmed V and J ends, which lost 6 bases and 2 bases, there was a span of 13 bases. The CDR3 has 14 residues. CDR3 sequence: CASRIPGEQETQYF. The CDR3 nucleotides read TGTGCCAGCAGAATACCGGGGGAACAAGAGACCCAGTACTTC.

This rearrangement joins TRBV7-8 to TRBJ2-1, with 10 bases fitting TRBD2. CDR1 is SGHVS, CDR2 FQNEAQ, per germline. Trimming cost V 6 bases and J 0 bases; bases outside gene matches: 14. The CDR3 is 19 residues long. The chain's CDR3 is CASRPASGGLLSSYNEQFF. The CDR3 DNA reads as TGTGCCAGCAGGCCGGCTAGCGGGGGACTCCTCAGCTCCTACAATGAGCAGTTCTTC.

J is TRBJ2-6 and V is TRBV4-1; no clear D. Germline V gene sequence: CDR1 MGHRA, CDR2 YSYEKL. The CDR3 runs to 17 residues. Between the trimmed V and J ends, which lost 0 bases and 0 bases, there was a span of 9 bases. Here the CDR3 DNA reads TGCGCCAGCAGCCAAGACTCAGAGCGCTCTGGGGCCAACGTCCTGACTTTC. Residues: CASSQDSERSGANVLTF.

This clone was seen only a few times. The CDR3 loop is CASSLAGDLQAFF. The CDR3 nucleotides read TGCGCCAGCAGCTTGGCAGGGGATCTACAAGCTTTCTTT. The rearrangement links TRBV5-1 to TRBJ1-1; D possibly corresponds to TRBD1 (6 bases). The germline V gene encodes CDR1 SGHRS and CDR2 YFSETQ. V was clipped by 0 bases and J by 9 bases, with 12 bases between them. The CDR3 runs to 13 residues.

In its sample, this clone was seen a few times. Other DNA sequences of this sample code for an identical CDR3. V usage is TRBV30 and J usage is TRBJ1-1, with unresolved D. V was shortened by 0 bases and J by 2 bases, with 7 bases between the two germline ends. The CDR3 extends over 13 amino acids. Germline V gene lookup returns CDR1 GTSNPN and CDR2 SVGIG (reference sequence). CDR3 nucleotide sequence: TGTGCCTGGAGTGTAGCGGAAAACACTGAAGCTTTCTTT. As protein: CAWSVAENTEAFF.

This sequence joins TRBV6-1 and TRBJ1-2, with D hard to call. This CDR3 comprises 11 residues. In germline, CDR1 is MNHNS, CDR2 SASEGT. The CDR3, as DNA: TGTGCTAGTCTGGACGGGGAGGGCTACACCTTC. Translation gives CASLDGEGYTF.

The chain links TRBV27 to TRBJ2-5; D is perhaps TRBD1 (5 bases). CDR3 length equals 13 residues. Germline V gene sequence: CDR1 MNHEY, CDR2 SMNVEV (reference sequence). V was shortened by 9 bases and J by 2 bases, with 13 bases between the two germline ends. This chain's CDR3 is CASARVVQETQYF. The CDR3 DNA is TGTGCCAGTGCCAGGGTGGTTCAAGAGACCCAGTACTTC.

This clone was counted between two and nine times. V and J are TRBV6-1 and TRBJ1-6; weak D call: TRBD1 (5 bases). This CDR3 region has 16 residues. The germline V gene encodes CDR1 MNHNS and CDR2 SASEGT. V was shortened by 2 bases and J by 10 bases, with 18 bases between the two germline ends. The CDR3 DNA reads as TGTGCCAGCAGTGAAACCAGTATCCAGGGCGGATCACCCCTCCACTTT. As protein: CASSETSIQGGSPLHF.

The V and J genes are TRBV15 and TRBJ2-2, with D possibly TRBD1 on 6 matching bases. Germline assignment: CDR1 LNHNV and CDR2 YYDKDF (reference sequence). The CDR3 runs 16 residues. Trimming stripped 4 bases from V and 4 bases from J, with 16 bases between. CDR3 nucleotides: TGTGCCACCAGCATAGGTCCACAGGGCCCCACCGGGGAGCTGTTTTTT. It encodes CATSIGPQGPTGELFF.

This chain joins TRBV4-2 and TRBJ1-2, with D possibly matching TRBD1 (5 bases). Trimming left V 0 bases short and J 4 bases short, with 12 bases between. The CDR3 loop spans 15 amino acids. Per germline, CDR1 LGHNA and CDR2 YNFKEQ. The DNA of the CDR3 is TGTGCCAGCAGCCAAGAACAGGCGGAGAGCTATGGCTACACCTTC. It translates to CASSQEQAESYGYTF.

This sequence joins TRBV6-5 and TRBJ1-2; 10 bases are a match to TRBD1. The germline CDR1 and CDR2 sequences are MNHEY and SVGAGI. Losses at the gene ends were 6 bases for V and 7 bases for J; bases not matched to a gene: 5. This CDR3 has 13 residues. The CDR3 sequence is CASSSGTGAGYTF. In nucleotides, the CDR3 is TGTGCCAGCAGCTCCGGGACAGGGGCTGGCTACACCTTC.

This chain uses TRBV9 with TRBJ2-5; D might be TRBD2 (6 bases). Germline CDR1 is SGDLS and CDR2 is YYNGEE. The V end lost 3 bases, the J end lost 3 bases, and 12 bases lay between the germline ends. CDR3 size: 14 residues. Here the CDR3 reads CASSASGGEETQYF. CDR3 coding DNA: TGTGCCAGCAGCGCGTCCGGAGGGGAAGAGACCCAGTACTTC.

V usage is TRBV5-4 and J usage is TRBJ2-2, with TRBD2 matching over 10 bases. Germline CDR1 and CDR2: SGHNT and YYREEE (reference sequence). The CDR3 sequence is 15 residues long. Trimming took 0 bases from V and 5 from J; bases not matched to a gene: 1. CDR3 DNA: TGTGCCAGCAGCTTGGGTAGCGGGGGGACCGGGGAGCTGTTTTTT. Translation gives CASSLGSGGTGELFF.

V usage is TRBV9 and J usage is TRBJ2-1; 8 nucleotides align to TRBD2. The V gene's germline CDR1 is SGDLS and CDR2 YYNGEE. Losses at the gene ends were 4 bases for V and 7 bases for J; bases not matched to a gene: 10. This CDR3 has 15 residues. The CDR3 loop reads CASSTGGARTNEQFF. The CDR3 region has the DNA TGTGCCAGCAGCACCGGGGGGGCCCGGACTAATGAGCAGTTCTTC.

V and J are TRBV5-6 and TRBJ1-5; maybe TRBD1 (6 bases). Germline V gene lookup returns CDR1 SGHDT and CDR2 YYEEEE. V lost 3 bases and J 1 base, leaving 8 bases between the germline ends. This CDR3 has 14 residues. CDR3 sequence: CASSSGVSNQPQHF. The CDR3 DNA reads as TGTGCCAGCAGCTCAGGGGTAAGCAATCAGCCCCAGCATTTT.

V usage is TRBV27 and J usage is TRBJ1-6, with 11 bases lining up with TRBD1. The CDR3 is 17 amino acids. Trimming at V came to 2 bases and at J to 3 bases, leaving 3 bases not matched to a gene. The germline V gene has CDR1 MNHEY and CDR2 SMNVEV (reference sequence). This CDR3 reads CASSLRGTGGYNSPLHF. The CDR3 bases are TGTGCCAGCAGTTTAAGGGGGACAGGGGGCTATAATTCACCCCTCCACTTT.

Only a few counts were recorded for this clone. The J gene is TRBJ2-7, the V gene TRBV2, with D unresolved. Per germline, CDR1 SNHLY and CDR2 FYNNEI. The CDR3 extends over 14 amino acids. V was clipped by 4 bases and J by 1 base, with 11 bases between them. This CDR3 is CASSAQAGSYEQYF. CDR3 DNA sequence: TGTGCCAGCAGTGCCCAGGCAGGATCCTACGAGCAGTACTTC.

In DNA form, the CDR3 reads TGTGCCAGCAGCGGGGGGGCCACAGATACGCAGTATTTT. Residues: CASSGGATDTQYF. V gene TRBV6-4 combines with J gene TRBJ2-3; 8 bases match TRBD2. V dropped 6 bases and J dropped 2; count of bases not matched to a gene: 1. Per germline, CDR1 MRHNA and CDR2 SNTAGT. This CDR3 is built from 13 residues.

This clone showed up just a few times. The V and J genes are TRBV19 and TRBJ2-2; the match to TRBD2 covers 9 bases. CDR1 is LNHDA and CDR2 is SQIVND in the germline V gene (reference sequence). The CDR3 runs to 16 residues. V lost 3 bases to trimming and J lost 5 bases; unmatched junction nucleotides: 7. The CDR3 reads CASSMDSGGGTGELFF. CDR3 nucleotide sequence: TGTGCCAGTAGTATGGATAGCGGGGGTGGGACCGGGGAGCTGTTTTTT.

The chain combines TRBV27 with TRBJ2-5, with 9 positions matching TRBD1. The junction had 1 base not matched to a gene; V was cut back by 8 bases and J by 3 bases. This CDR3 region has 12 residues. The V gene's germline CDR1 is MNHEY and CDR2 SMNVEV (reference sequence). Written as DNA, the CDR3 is TGTGCCAGCCGGGACAGGGAAGAGACCCAGTACTTC. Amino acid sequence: CASRDREETQYF.

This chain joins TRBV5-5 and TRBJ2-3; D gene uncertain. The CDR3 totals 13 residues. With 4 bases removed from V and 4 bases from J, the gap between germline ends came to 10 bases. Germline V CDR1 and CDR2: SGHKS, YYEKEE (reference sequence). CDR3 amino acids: CASSMALPDTQYF. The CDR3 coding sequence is TGTGCCAGCAGCATGGCACTCCCAGATACGCAGTATTTT.

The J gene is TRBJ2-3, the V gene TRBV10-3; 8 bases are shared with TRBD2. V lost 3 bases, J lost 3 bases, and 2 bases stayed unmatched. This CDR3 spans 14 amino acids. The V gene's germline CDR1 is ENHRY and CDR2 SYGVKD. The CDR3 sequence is CAISDGGGTDTQYF. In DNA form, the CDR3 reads TGTGCCATCAGTGATGGCGGGGGGACAGATACGCAGTATTTT.